A selection of T cell receptor beta chains follows, all from one sample in a study of technical replicates of blood from a few donors. Generated by immunoSEQ multiplex PCR, the TCRdb table keeps only in-frame clones and is missing some. The sample shows 75,000 or so clones, around 95% of them seen only once. The sample comprised T cells isolated from PBMCs. These receptors all stem from a human donor in good health. The CDR3 runs from the conserved cysteine through the conserved F or W. Fields, in order: CDR3 length, clone size, V gene, J gene, D gene, CDR3 DNA, CDR3 protein. A D gene is named only where the DNA matches it firmly. Part of the rows lack a size; the others show once, few, many or a class for expanded clones.

16	NA	TRBV15	TRBJ1-2	TRBD1	TGTGCCACCAGCAGACCTACAGGGGCACGATCATATGGCTACACCTTC	CATSRPTGARSYGYTF
12	NA	TRBV6-1	TRBJ1-2	NA	TGTGCCAGCCGCGCCGTAGACATTTCCTACACCTTC	CASRAVDISYTF
11	NA	TRBV29-1	TRBJ2-7	NA	TGCAGCGTCTTTAATTCCCACGAGCAGTACTTC	CSVFNSHEQYF
14	NA	TRBV30	TRBJ2-7	NA	TGTGCCTGGAGTGAGGCGGGCCCTCCCTACGAGCAGTACTTC	CAWSEAGPPYEQYF
16	NA	TRBV5-5	TRBJ2-7	TRBD1	TGTGCCAGCAGCTTGGTTAGCGTGTCAGGGGGCTACGAGCAGTACTTC	CASSLVSVSGGYEQYF
14	NA	TRBV7-2	TRBJ1-4	TRBD1	TGTGCCAGCAGCTCGGGACAGCACAATGAAAAACTGTTTTTT	CASSSGQHNEKLFF
16	NA	TRBV6-5	TRBJ1-1	NA	TGTGCCAGCAGTTACGGGCGACAGCCCATGAACACTGAAGCTTTCTTT	CASSYGRQPMNTEAFF
16	NA	TRBV7-9	TRBJ2-7	NA	TGTGCCAGCAGCTCTAGAAGTGGCAGCCGCTCCTACGAGCAGTACTTC	CASSSRSGSRSYEQYF
11	NA	TRBV20-1	TRBJ1-1	NA	TGCAGTGCACTATTGAACACTGAAGCTTTCTTT	CSALLNTEAFF
15	NA	TRBV2	TRBJ2-1	TRBD2	TGTGCCAGCAGGCCTACTAGCGGAACCTACAATGAGCAGTTCTTC	CASRPTSGTYNEQFF
17	NA	TRBV4-1	TRBJ1-6	NA	TGCGCCAGCAGCCAAGATGGTGGCAGATCTTATAATTCACCCCTCCACTTT	CASSQDGGRSYNSPLHF
16	NA	TRBV19	TRBJ1-5	TRBD1	TGTGCCAGTAGTGTGTCGCAACAGGGGACCGGTCAGCCCCAGCATTTT	CASSVSQQGTGQPQHF
17	NA	TRBV27	TRBJ2-7	NA	TGTGCCAGCAGTTTCTCCCCCCGGAAACAGGGCCACTACGAGCAGTACTTC	CASSFSPRKQGHYEQYF
14	NA	TRBV11-3	TRBJ2-5	TRBD1	TGTGCCAGCAGCATAAGACAGGGACAAGAGACCCAGTACTTC	CASSIRQGQETQYF
14	NA	TRBV29-1	TRBJ2-3	NA	TGCAGCGTTGGGGGTTTAGGGGGCACAGATACGCAGTATTTT	CSVGGLGGTDTQYF
16	NA	TRBV6-5	TRBJ1-4	TRBD1	TGTGCCAGCAGTTACCATATGACAGGGTGGGTTGAAAAACTGTTTTTT	CASSYHMTGWVEKLFF
12	NA	TRBV6-1	TRBJ2-7	TRBD1	TGTGCCAGCAGGGACAGGGGTTACGAGCAGTACTTC	CASRDRGYEQYF
16	NA	TRBV6-5	TRBJ1-3	TRBD1	TGTGCCAGCAGTTACCTCCCGACAGGGACTGGAAACACCATATATTTT	CASSYLPTGTGNTIYF
16	NA	TRBV27	TRBJ1-3	TRBD1	TGTGCCAGCAGCCGTGATACAGGGGGCTCTGGAAACACCATATATTTT	CASSRDTGGSGNTIYF
14	NA	TRBV5-1	TRBJ1-2	NA	TGCGCCAGCAGCTTGGATCCAGGCCTTGGAGGCTACACCTTC	CASSLDPGLGGYTF
18	NA	TRBV5-8	TRBJ1-1	TRBD1	TGTGCCAGCAGCGCCCGAACTGGACAGGGGGCGAAGAACACTGAAGCTTTCTTT	CASSARTGQGAKNTEAFF
17	NA	TRBV19	TRBJ2-6	NA	TGTGCCAGTAGTATTGTGACATTTAGCTCTGGGGCCAACGTCCTGACTTTC	CASSIVTFSSGANVLTF
14	NA	TRBV7-9	TRBJ1-4	TRBD1	TGTGCCAGCAACCTAGGGACAGGTTATGAAAAACTGTTTTTT	CASNLGTGYEKLFF
12	NA	TRBV7-9	TRBJ1-5	NA	TGTGCCAGCAGCCAAATGGGTGAGGCCCAGCATTTT	CASSQMGEAQHF
13	NA	TRBV30	TRBJ1-1	NA	TGTGCCTGGAGTACCTACAGTTCTCCTGAAGCTTTCTTT	CAWSTYSSPEAFF
15	NA	TRBV4-1	TRBJ2-7	TRBD2	TGCGCCAGCAGCCATTTGTCGAGCGGGAGATACGAGCAGTACTTC	CASSHLSSGRYEQYF
18	NA	TRBV4-1	TRBJ2-1	TRBD2	TGCGCCAGCAGCCAAGGGGCACTAAAGCGGGAGGGCCGTCATGAGCAGTTCTTC	CASSQGALKREGRHEQFF
14	NA	TRBV18	TRBJ2-2	NA	TGTGCCAGCTCACCACCGGGGGGTACCGGGGAGCTGTTTTTT	CASSPPGGTGELFF
15	NA	TRBV5-1	TRBJ1-2	TRBD1	TGCGCCAGCAGCCAAGAGGGGGCCGTGGTCTATGGCTACACCTTC	CASSQEGAVVYGYTF
14	NA	TRBV28	TRBJ1-2	TRBD1	TGTGCCAGCAGGACAGGGGAGGTTAACTATGGCTACACCTTC	CASRTGEVNYGYTF
17	NA	TRBV11-2	TRBJ2-7	TRBD1	TGTGCCAGCAGCCCCTTCTACGGACAGGGGGTGATCAACGAGCAGTACTTC	CASSPFYGQGVINEQYF
14	NA	TRBV10-1	TRBJ2-3	TRBD2	TGCGCCAGCAGTGAAGAACTAGCGGTGAATACGCAGTATTTT	CASSEELAVNTQYF
15	NA	TRBV7-9	TRBJ2-2	TRBD2	TGTGCCAGCAGCTCCGGGGCGGGGGACACCGGGGAGCTGTTTTTT	CASSSGAGDTGELFF
12	NA	TRBV29-1	TRBJ1-1	TRBD1	TGCAGCGCCGGGACAGAGGGGACTGAAGCTTTCTTT	CSAGTEGTEAFF
15	NA	TRBV4-2	TRBJ1-2	NA	TGTGCCAGCAGCCAACCCCGGGAGGGTTTTTATGGCTACACCTTC	CASSQPREGFYGYTF
18	NA	TRBV9	TRBJ2-4	TRBD2	TGTGCCAGCAGCGTAGCACCCCTAGCGGGAGATACCAAAAACATTCAGTACTTC	CASSVAPLAGDTKNIQYF
14	once	TRBV7-9	TRBJ2-7	NA	TGTGCCAGCAGCCGACTCGGGGGACGCTACGAGCAGTACTTC	CASSRLGGRYEQYF
12	once	TRBV25-1	TRBJ2-7	NA	TGTGCCAGCAGTCTAGGCGTCTACGAGCAGTACTTC	CASSLGVYEQYF
16	NA	TRBV7-6	TRBJ2-1	TRBD2	TGTGCCAGCACCATCCCAGCGGGGGGTTATAACAATGAGCAGTTCTTC	CASTIPAGGYNNEQFF
13	NA	TRBV6-1	TRBJ2-7	TRBD2	TGTGCCAGCAGGGGGAGGGATATCCACGAGCAGTACTTC	CASRGRDIHEQYF
15	once	TRBV11-2	TRBJ2-1	TRBD2	TGTGCCAGCAGCTTACTACTAGCGGGAGAAAATGAGCAGTTCTTC	CASSLLLAGENEQFF
15	once	TRBV11-2	TRBJ2-4	TRBD1	TGTGCCAGCAGCTTAGACGGGGACAGGGTCCGCATTCAGTACTTC	CASSLDGDRVRIQYF
13	NA	TRBV9	TRBJ2-2	TRBD1	TGTGCCAGCAGCCGCGACAGGGGCGGGGAGCTGTTTTTT	CASSRDRGGELFF
13	NA	TRBV7-9	TRBJ1-4	NA	TGTGCCAGCAGCCTACAGGGTAATGAAAAACTGTTTTTT	CASSLQGNEKLFF
15	once	TRBV5-1	TRBJ1-2	NA	TGCGCCAGCAGCTTGGTAGGGGCGGTTTCGAATGGCTACACCTTC	CASSLVGAVSNGYTF
14	NA	TRBV7-3	TRBJ2-1	NA	TGTGCCAGCACCTCTCAGGCGGGGGCCAATGAGCAGTTCTTC	CASTSQAGANEQFF